The present T cell receptor beta chain was sequenced within a study of blood T cell repertoires in COVID-19. Across the whole study: Researchers got acute and convalescent COVID-19 samples from the United States, Italy and Spain. T cells, B-cell-depleted T cells, or PBMCs supplied cDNA or gDNA.

The V end lost 0 bases, the J end lost 2 bases, and 9 bases lay between the germline ends. The CDR3 runs 14 residues. The germline gives CDR1 SGDLS, CDR2 YYNGEE. Authors' methods: Amplifying reference gene primers gave estimates of nucleated cell counts. Method: immunoSEQ multiplex PCR; TCRdb's copy keeps in-frame clones and lacks some. For V, J and clone size, that table is used; D and trimming come from the DNA. The table includes some 51,000 clones, under 95% detected once. The sequenced material came from peripheral blood. The chain has TRBV9 and TRBJ2-7, with no clear D. The receptor comes from a man aged 45-65 years with acute or convalescent COVID-19. CDR3 DNA: TGTGCCAGCAGCGTAGGCGCGGATCCCTACGAGCAGTACTTC. Translating gives CASSVGADPYEQYF.